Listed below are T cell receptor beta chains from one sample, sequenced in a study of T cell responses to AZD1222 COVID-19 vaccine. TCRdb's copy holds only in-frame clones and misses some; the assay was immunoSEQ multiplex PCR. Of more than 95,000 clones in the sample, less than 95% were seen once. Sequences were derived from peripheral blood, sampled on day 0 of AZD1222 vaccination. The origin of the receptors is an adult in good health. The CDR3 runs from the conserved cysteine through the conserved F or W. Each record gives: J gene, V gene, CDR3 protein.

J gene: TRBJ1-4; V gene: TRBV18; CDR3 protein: CASSPPTGFNEKLFF
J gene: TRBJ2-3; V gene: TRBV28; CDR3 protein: CASSPVGDTQYF
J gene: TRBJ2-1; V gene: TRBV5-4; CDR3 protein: CASSLAGGGPGNEQFF
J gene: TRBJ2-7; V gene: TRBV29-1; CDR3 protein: CSVGPSGRTYEQYF
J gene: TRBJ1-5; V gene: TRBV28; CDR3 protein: CASSFPDRYQPQHF
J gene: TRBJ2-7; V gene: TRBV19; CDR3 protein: CASSIPGQADYEQYF
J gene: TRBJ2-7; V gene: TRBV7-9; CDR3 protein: CASSRSAYEQYF
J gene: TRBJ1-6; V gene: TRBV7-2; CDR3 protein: CASSLVNSPLHF
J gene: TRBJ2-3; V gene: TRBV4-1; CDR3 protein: CASSQVGGSLGADTQYF
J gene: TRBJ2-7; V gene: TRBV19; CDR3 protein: CASSIQAGSYEQYF
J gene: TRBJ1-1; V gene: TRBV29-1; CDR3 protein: CSAAHQNTEAFF
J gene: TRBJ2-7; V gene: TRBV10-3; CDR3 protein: CAISLGQGGYEQYF
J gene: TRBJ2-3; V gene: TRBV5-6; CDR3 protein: CASSATDTQYF
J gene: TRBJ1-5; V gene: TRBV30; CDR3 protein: CAWSGNENQPQHF
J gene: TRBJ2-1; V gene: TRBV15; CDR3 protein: CATSRDPGGGNLNEQFF
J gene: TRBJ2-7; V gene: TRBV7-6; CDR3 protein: CASAVDYEQYF
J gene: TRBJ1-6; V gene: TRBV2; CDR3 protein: CASSGQGMDNSPLHF
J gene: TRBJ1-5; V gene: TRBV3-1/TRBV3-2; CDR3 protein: CASSPSGGQPQHF
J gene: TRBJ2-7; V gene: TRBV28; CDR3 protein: CASTNGGGFSYEQYF
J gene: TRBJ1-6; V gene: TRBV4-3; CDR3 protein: CASSQTLPGQGAPLHF
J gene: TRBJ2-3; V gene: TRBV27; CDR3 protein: CASIPWRGADTQYF
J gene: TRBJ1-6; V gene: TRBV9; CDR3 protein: CASSGQKNSPLHF
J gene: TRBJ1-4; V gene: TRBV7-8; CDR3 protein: CASSLGTGINEKLFF
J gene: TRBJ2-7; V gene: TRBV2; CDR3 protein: CASSEYLDTYYEQYF
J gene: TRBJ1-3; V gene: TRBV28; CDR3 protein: CASIPSGAGNTIYF
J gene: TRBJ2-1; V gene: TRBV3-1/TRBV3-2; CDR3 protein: CASSPERDEQFF
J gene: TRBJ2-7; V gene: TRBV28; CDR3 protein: CASPPSEGTVSYEQYF
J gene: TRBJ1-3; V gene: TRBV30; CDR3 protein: CAWSVAGNTIYF
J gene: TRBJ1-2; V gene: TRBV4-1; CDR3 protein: CASSQVVTELTPSNYGYTF
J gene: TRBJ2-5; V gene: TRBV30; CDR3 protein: CAWSVLSQETQYF
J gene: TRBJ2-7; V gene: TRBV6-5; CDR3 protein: CASSSRDASSYEQYF
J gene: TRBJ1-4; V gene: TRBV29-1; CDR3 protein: CSAGGRNEKLFF
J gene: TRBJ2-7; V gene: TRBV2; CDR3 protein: CASKQGWTYEQYF
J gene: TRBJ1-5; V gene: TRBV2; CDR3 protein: CASGLTVETPQHF
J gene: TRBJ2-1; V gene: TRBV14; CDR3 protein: CASSQELAGARRQFF
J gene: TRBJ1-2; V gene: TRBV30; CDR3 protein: CAWEGDSPGDGYTF
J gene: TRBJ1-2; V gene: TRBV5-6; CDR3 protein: CASSRRQGDGYTF
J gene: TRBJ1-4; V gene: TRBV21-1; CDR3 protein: CATGTSDANEKLFF
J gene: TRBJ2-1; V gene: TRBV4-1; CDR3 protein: CASSQVGIKMYNEQFF
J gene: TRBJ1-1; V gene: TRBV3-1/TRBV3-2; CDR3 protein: CASSHGGTNTEAFF
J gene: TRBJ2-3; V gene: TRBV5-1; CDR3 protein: CASSLGTGTNTDTQYF
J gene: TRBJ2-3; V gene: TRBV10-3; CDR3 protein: CAPGTGGTDTQYF
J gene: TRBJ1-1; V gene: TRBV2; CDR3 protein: CASSERIAFFGKRVTFEAFF
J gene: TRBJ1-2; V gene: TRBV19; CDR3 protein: CASSMGTDSYYGYTF
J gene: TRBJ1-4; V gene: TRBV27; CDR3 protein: CASSLSGTRIGKLFF
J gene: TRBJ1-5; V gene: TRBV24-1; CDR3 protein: CATSERQGNQPQHF
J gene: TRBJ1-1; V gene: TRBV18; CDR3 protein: CASSPQGRGGGTEAFF
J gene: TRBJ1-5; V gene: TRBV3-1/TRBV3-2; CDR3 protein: CASSQGDRPQHF
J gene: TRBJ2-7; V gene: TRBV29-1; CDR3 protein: CSVEDSGYEQYF
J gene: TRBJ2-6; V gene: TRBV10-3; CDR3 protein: CAITGDPGANVLTF
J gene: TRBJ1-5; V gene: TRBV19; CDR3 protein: CAGCSAAGAPGGGQPQHF
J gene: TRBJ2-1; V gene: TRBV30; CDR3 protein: CAWSEGVRGNEQFF
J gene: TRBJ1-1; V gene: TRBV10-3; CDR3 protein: CAISAQGSGTEAFF
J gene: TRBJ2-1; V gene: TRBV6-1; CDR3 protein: CASSDRTGFSYNEQFF
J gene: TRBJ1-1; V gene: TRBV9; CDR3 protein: CASSVAESRNEAFF
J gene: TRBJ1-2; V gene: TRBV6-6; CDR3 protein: CASSYALGPDYGYTF
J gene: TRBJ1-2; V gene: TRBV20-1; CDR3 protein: CSASWGQGNGYTF
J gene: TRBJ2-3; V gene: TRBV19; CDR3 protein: CASKVRSSTDTQYF